One sample yielded the 21 T cell receptor beta chains listed below, sequenced in a study of Graves' ophthalmopathy and Graves' hyperthyroidism. Using RNA transcripts, the TCR beta CDR3 regions were amplified. The workflow started with a first-round RT-PCR run with HTBI primers and then moved on to a second-round multiplex PCR. Using its own MiXCR run on the multiplex PCR reads, TCRdb lists one record per CDR3 protein. The sample has about 150,000 distinct CDR3 sequences; roughly two fifths are singletons. Sequenced input: peripheral blood. All receptors derive from a woman aged 40 to 50 with Graves' ophthalmopathy.

In its sample, this clonotype was seen many times. For the CDR3, the DNA is TGTGCCAGCACCGATCGGGACACCTATGGCTACACCTTC. It translates to CASTDRDTYGYTF. The genes are TRBV6-5 and TRBJ1-2; D is perhaps TRBD1 (6 bases). CDR3 size: 13 residues. Germline assignment: CDR1 MNHEY and CDR2 SVGAGI. V gave up 7 bases and J gave up 4 bases, with 13 bases separating them.

The CDR3 here is CAVGKGGADTGELFF. The DNA for the CDR3 is TGTGCCGTAGGAAAGGGGGGGGCCGACACCGGGGAGCTGTTTTTT. The chain is built from TRBV10-3 and TRBJ2-2, with D maybe TRBD2 (7 bases). V was pared by 11 bases and J by 3 bases, with 19 bases between. CDR1 is ENHRY and CDR2 is SYGVKD in the germline V gene. The CDR3 loop spans 15 amino acids.

This clonotype was observed at least ten times. The chain is built from TRBV28 and TRBJ1-1, with D possibly TRBD1 on 6 matching bases. Germline V gene sequence: CDR1 MDHEN, CDR2 SYDVKM. The CDR3 spans 13 residues. V lost 9 bases and J 0 bases, leaving 11 bases between the germline ends. The CDR3 here is CASEGGVNTEAFF. The CDR3, as DNA: TGTGCCAGTGAAGGGGGGGTGAACACTGAAGCTTTCTTT.

This clonotype was seen at least ten times. The chain is built from TRBV28 and TRBJ2-5; D not certain. Trimming pared 2 bases from V and 4 bases from J, leaving 5 bases between. The CDR3 spans 12 residues. The germline gives CDR1 MDHEN, CDR2 SYDVKM. CDR3 in amino acids: CASSLEAETQYF. DNA of the CDR3: TGTGCCAGCAGTTTAGAAGCAGAGACCCAGTACTTC. Drawing the rest from reference TRBV28 and TRBJ2-5, the complete variable domain is DVKVTQSSRYLVKRTGEKVFLECVQDMDHENMFWYRQDPGLGLRLIYFSYDVKMKEKGDIPEGYSVSREKKERFSLILESASTNQTSMYLCASSLEAETQYFGPGTRLLVL.

This clonotype was observed at least ten times. V and J are TRBV11-1 and TRBJ1-6; D is possibly TRBD1 (5 bases). Trimming removed 2 bases from V and 3 bases from J, with 17 bases in between. The CDR3 covers 18 residues. CDR1 and CDR2 (germline): SGHAT, FQDESV (reference sequence). CDR3 in amino acids: CASSLSSSRGRYNSPLHF. The CDR3 nucleotides read TGTGCCAGCAGCTTATCATCGAGTCGGGGACGCTATAATTCACCCCTCCACTTT. Drawing the rest from reference TRBV11-1 and TRBJ1-6, the complete variable domain is EAEVAQSPRYKITEKSQAVAFWCDPISGHATLYWYRQILGQGPELLVQFQDESVVDDSQLPKDRFSAERLKGVDSTLKIQPAELGDSAMYLCASSLSSSRGRYNSPLHFGNGTRLTVT.

This clonotype was found many times. The chain joins TRBV7-2 to TRBJ2-7, with a possible D match to TRBD2 (6 bases). Germline V gene sequence: CDR1 SGHTA, CDR2 FQGNSA. CDR3 length equals 15 residues. The germline V and J ends were trimmed by 1 base and 2 bases, with 12 bases remaining between them. The DNA of the CDR3 is TGTGCCAGCAGCTTAGTTTCCGGGACTGCCTACGAGCAGTACTTC. Translation: CASSLVSGTAYEQYF.

The chain employs TRBV12-3 or TRBV12-4 and TRBJ1-5; D gene unclear. There are 13 residues in the CDR3. With 9 bases removed from V and 2 bases from J, the gap between germline ends came to 11 bases. CDR3 DNA: TGTGCCAGTTGGGCGGGTGGCAATCAGCCCCAGCATTTT. Translation gives CASWAGGNQPQHF.

V is TRBV7-3 and J is TRBJ2-7, with D possibly matching TRBD2 (7 bases). Trimming left V 1 base short and J 4 bases short, with 23 bases between. The CDR3 totals 18 residues. The germline V gene encodes CDR1 SGHTA and CDR2 FQGTGA. Here the CDR3 reads CASSLRSTGLGGGYEQYF. DNA of the CDR3: TGTGCCAGCAGCTTAAGGTCGACAGGTCTTGGGGGGGGGTACGAGCAGTACTTC.

This clonotype was seen repeatedly, ten times or more. The rearrangement joins TRBV6-1 to TRBJ2-5; perhaps TRBD1 as D (6 bases). CDR3 length: 16 residues. Germline V gene lookup returns CDR1 MNHNS and CDR2 SASEGT. V dropped 11 bases and J dropped 6 bases, with 28 bases sitting between them. CDR3 nucleotides: TGTGCCGGGGTGGACAGCCCGTCCACCCCATCGCAGACCCAGTACTTC. It yields the protein CAGVDSPSTPSQTQYF.

Ten or more counts support this clonotype. The V and J genes are TRBV19 and TRBJ1-3; no clear D. This CDR3 contains 12 residues. Trimming stripped 4 bases from V and 8 bases from J, with 9 bases between. Germline V lookup: CDR1 LNHDA, CDR2 SQIVND (reference sequence). The CDR3 DNA sequence: TGTGCCAGTAGTAGCCGGGTGGACACCATATATTTT. Amino acid sequence: CASSSRVDTIYF.

The table lists this clonotype with many counts. This chain connects TRBV7-2 to TRBJ1-1; D gene ambiguous. Trimming left V 2 bases short and J 6 bases short, with 10 bases between. CDR1 and CDR2 from the germline V gene are SGHTA and FQGNSA. The CDR3 spans 13 residues. The CDR3 nucleotides are TGTGCCAGCAGCTTATGGGGTTTCTCTGAAGCTTTCTTT. It is translated as CASSLWGFSEAFF.

This clonotype was counted many times. V is TRBV19 and J is TRBJ2-5; tentatively, D is TRBD1 (6 bases). Germline V lookup: CDR1 LNHDA, CDR2 SQIVND (reference sequence). CDR3 length: 18 amino acids. V dropped 3 bases and J dropped 0 bases, with 20 bases sitting between them. CDR3 sequence reads: CASSIGSFTGSYQETQYF. CDR3 DNA sequence: TGTGCCAGTAGTATTGGCAGCTTTACAGGGTCGTACCAAGAGACCCAGTACTTC.

The V gene is TRBV28, the J gene TRBJ1-5; D gene unclear. Trimming stripped 5 bases from V and 4 bases from J, with 12 bases between. Germline CDR1 MDHEN, CDR2 SYDVKM. This CDR3 is built from 14 residues. CDR3 in DNA: TGTGCCAGCAGTCCTCCGAGTTGGAATCAGCCCCAGCATTTT. Its protein product is CASSPPSWNQPQHF.

This clonotype was counted ten times or more. V is TRBV6-1 and J is TRBJ1-2, with D tentatively TRBD1 (6 bases). Germline V gives CDR1 MNHNS, CDR2 SASEGT. This CDR3 is built from 17 residues. Trimming shortened V by 6 bases and J by 6 bases, and 26 bases separated the two germline ends. CDR3 sequence reads: CASSPPLLTGTKDGYTF. The CDR3 nucleotides read TGTGCCAGCAGCCCCCCTCTACTGACAGGAACCAAGGATGGCTACACCTTC.

This clonotype was found many times. The chain is built from TRBV12-5 and TRBJ2-4, with TRBD1 matching 7 bases. The CDR3 contains 17 residues. V gave up 8 bases and J gave up 1 base; unmatched junction bases: 14. Germline assignment: CDR1 LGHNT and CDR2 FRNRAP. The CDR3 DNA reads as TGTGCTAGTCGGGGCAGGGGGAATTTGGCGGCCAAAAACATTCAGTACTTC. Amino acid sequence: CASRGRGNLAAKNIQYF.

This clonotype was counted only a few times. This chain connects TRBV7-2 to TRBJ1-2; TRBD1 is a possible D gene (5 bases). The CDR3 runs to 13 residues. V lost 7 bases to trimming and J lost 5 bases, with 14 bases between them. CDR1 SGHTA and CDR2 FQGNSA come from the germline V gene. CDR3 bases: TGTGCCAGCACGTTAGACAGAACTTATGGCTACACCTTC. Its protein is CASTLDRTYGYTF.

This clonotype came up many times. This chain uses TRBV6-2 or TRBV6-3 with TRBJ2-2; 9 bases map to TRBD2. Unmatched junction bases numbered 8, after V lost 2 bases and J lost 1 base. Looked up from germline, CDR1 is MNHEY and CDR2 is SVGEGT. The length of the CDR3 is 18 residues. The CDR3 region is CASSYMASGTGNTGELFF. As DNA, the CDR3 is TGTGCCAGCAGTTACATGGCTAGCGGGACCGGGAACACCGGGGAGCTGTTTTTT.

This clonotype appeared many times. J is TRBJ1-1 and V is TRBV19; D is undetermined. Between the trimmed V and J ends, which lost 3 bases and 1 base, there was a span of 6 bases. Per germline, CDR1 LNHDA and CDR2 SQIVND (reference sequence). The CDR3 contains 13 residues. The CDR3 sequence: CASSIIENTEAFF. The CDR3, as DNA: TGTGCCAGTAGTATTATCGAGAACACTGAAGCTTTCTTT.

This clonotype was found many times. The chain joins TRBV30 to TRBJ2-2; no definite D call. Germline assignment: CDR1 GTSNPN and CDR2 SVGIG (reference sequence). The CDR3 sequence is 15 residues long. V was cut by 0 bases and J by 2 bases, with 10 bases left in between. The CDR3 region has the DNA TGTGCCTGGAGTGTAGGCCCGAGAAACACCGGGGAGCTGTTTTTT. It translates to CAWSVGPRNTGELFF.

The rearrangement uses TRBV5-1 and TRBJ1-2; weak D call: TRBD1 (6 bases). This CDR3 comprises 14 residues. In germline, CDR1 is SGHRS, CDR2 YFSETQ. Between the trimmed V and J ends, which lost 7 bases and 6 bases, there was a span of 19 bases. CDR3 region: CASYLQGSKDGYTF. CDR3 in DNA: TGCGCCAGCTATCTCCAGGGGAGTAAGGATGGCTACACCTTC.

This clonotype was detected only a few times. The gene calls are TRBV7-8 and TRBJ2-7; no clear D gene. CDR3 size: 14 residues. From germline, CDR1 is SGHVS and CDR2 FQNEAQ. V shed 5 bases and J shed 4 bases, with 15 bases lying between them. In nucleotides, the CDR3 is TGTGCCAGCAGCCGAACCCCCGCAGGTTACGAGCAGTACTTC. Its translation: CASSRTPAGYEQYF.